Detailed here is one T cell receptor beta chain. The antigen remains undetermined. This specimen comes from a study of Ad26.COV2.S vaccination and SARS-CoV-2 variants. Study details: Intramuscularly, Ad26.COV2.S was given either once or twice, 56 days apart.

Trimming took off 4 bases at V and 2 bases at J, with 11 bases between the two ends. CDR1 SGHTA and CDR2 FQGNSA come from the germline V gene. CDR3 size: 14 residues. Documented treatment: 19 received Ad26.COV2.S at low or high dose, single or two shots; 5 received placebo; per-sample allocation not given. Vaccine and placebo recipients were sampled on day 63 after the first injection. The method was immunoSEQ multiplex PCR; TCRdb's version includes in-frame clones alone and lacks a portion of them. Of around 250,000 clones in the sample, 80% to 90% were seen once. Points from the study as a whole: Similar non-spike TCR breadth was seen in vaccine and placebo recipients. CD8+ and CD4+ T cells specific for spike reportedly responded with substantial breadth after vaccination.

The source material was peripheral blood, sampled in a trial of Ad26.COV2.S vaccine versus placebo. The source is a person between 18 and 60 years old who received the Ad26.COV2.S COVID-19 vaccine or a placebo. This sequence joins TRBV7-2 and TRBJ2-5; unclear D gene. The DNA of the CDR3 is TGTGCCAGCAGCTCCGGACGGTATCAAGAGACCCAGTACTTC. It is translated as CASSSGRYQETQYF.